This section outlines one T cell receptor (beta chain) sequence together with its context. The target antigen is unknown. The data stem from a study of cytomegalovirus exposure and HLA in healthy donors. Study outcomes and limitations: Within the data, a cluster of highly shared sequence variants was likely a sequencing artifact. Roughly uniform depth of sequencing across donors was assumed in presence/absence analyses. An analysis was carried out later, and it reportedly showed fewer N-insertions in an Asian-associated ancestry cluster than the approximately 670-donor mean. According to a later analysis, most TCR beta chains associated with CMV appeared HLA-restricted.

The PCR contained 60 Vbeta and 13 Jbeta primers. Method: immunoSEQ multiplex PCR; TCRdb's copy keeps in-frame clones and lacks some. The table has approximately 140,000 clones, roughly 80% seen once. This CDR3 has 14 amino acids. Trimming removed 4 bases at V and 7 bases at J, with 17 bases between. CDR1 and CDR2 from the germline V gene are SGHRS and YFSETQ. This receptor was identified in a man aged 40-50 years in good health and CMV-seronegative. Sequencing was performed on PBMCs. This chain joins TRBV5-1 and TRBJ1-1; tentative D call: TRBD1 (6 bases). For the CDR3, the DNA is TGCGCCAGCAGCATATTCAGGGGTTTAGGTGAAGCTTTCTTT. It yields the protein CASSIFRGLGEAFF.